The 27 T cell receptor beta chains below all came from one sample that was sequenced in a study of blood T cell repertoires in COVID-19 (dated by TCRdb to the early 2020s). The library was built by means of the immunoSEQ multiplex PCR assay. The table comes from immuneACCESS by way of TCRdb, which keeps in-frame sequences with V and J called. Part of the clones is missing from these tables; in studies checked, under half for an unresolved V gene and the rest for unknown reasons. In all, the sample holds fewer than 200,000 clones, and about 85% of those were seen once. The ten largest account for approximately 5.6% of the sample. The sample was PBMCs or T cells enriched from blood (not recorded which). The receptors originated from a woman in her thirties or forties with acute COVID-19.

This chain's CDR3 is CAISESDWRGNTIYF. For the CDR3, the DNA is TGTGCCATCAGTGAGTCGGACTGGCGTGGAAACACCATATATTTT. V is TRBV10-3 and J is TRBJ1-3; D unresolved. V lost 0 bases and J 3 bases, leaving 9 bases between the germline ends. CDR1 is ENHRY, CDR2 SYGVKD, per germline. The CDR3 spans 15 residues.

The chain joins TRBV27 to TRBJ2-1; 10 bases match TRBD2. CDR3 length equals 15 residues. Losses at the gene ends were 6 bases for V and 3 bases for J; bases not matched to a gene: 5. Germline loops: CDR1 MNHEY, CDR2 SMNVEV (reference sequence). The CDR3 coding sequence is TGTGCCAGCAGGTGGACTAGCGGAGACTACAATGAGCAGTTCTTC. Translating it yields CASRWTSGDYNEQFF.

CDR3 nucleotide sequence: TGTGCCAGCAGCTTAGCGGCGGGAGTCGGCACAGATACGCAGTATTTT. Its translation: CASSLAAGVGTDTQYF. The V call is TRBV7-9, the J call TRBJ2-3; 7 bases fit TRBD2. Germline assignment: CDR1 SEHNR and CDR2 FQNEAQ (reference sequence). This CDR3 is 16 amino acids long. J was trimmed by 1 base and V by 0 bases; bases with no gene match: 4.

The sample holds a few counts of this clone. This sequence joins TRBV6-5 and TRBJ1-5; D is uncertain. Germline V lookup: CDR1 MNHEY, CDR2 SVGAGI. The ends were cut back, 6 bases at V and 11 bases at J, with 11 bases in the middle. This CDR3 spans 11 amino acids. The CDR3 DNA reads TGTGCCAGCAGCAAGTCGTCAGCCCAGCATTTT. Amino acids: CASSKSSAQHF.

The DNA for the CDR3 is TGTGCCAGCAGCTCCGGAGAGATCCAAGAGACCCAGTACTTC. This encodes CASSSGEIQETQYF. The chain links TRBV7-9 to TRBJ2-5; D ambiguous. The CDR3 totals 14 residues. With 4 bases removed from V and 1 base from J, the gap between germline ends came to 10 bases. Germline V gene sequence: CDR1 SEHNR, CDR2 FQNEAQ (reference sequence). The full variable domain, its missing parts supplied by reference TRBV7-9 and TRBJ2-5, is DTGVSQNPRHKITKRGQNVTFRCDPISEHNRLYWYRQTLGQGPEFLTYFQNEAQLEKSRLLSDRFSAERPKGSFSTLEIQRTEQGDSAMYLCASSSGEIQETQYFGPGTRLLVL.

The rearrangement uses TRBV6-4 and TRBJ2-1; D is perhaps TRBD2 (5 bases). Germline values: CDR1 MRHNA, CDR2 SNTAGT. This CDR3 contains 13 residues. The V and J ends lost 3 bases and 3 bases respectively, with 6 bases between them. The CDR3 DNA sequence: TGTGCCAGCAGTGAGGGAGTCTACAATGAGCAGTTCTTC. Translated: CASSEGVYNEQFF.

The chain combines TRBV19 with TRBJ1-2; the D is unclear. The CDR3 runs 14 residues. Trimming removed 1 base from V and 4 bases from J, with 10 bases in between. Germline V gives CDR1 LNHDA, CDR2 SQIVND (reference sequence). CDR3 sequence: CASSIGAAAYGYTF. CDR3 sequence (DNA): TGTGCCAGTAGTATAGGTGCGGCTGCCTATGGCTACACCTTC. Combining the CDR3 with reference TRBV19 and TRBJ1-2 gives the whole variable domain DGGITQSPKYLFRKEGQNVTLSCEQNLNHDAMYWYRQDPGQGLRLIYYSQIVNDFQKGDIAEGYSVSREKKESFPLTVTSAQKNPTAFYLCASSIGAAAYGYTFGSGTRLTVV.

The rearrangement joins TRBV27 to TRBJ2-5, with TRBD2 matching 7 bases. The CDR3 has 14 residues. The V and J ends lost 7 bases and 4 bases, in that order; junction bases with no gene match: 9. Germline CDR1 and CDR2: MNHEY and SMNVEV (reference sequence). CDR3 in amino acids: CASTRGGRGETQYF. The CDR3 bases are TGTGCCAGCACCCGCGGGGGAAGGGGAGAGACCCAGTACTTC.

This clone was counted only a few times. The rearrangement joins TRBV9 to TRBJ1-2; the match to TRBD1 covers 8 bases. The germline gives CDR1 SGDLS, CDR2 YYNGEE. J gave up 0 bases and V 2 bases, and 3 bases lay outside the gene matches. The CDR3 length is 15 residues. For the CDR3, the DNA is TGTGCCAGCAGCGTGGGGACAGGACCTAACTATGGCTACACCTTC. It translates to CASSVGTGPNYGYTF.

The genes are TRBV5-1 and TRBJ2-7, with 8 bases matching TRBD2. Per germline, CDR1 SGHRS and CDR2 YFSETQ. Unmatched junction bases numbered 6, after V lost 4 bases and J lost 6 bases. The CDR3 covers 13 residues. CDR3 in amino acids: CASSREGDGEQYF. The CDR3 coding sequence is TGCGCCAGCAGCCGGGAGGGAGATGGCGAGCAGTACTTC.

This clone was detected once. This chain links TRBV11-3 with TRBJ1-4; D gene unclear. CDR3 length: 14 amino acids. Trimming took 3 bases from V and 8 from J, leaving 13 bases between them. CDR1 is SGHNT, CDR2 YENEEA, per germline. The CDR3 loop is CASSLGGAEEKLFF. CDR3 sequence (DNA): TGTGCCAGCAGCTTGGGAGGTGCTGAGGAAAAACTGTTTTTT.

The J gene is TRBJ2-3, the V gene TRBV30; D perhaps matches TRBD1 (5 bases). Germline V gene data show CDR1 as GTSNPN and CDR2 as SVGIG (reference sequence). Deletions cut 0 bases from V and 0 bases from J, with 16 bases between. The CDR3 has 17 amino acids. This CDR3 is CAWSVRGRRSSTDTQYF. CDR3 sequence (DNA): TGTGCCTGGAGTGTAAGGGGCAGACGGTCTAGCACAGATACGCAGTATTTT.

The CDR3 coding sequence is TGTGCCAGCAGCGCCTCAGGGATTTTTCCCGATGGCTACACCTTC. Amino acids: CASSASGIFPDGYTF. The genes are TRBV9 and TRBJ1-2; possible D gene TRBD1, 5 bases. V shed 3 bases and J shed 6 bases, with 18 bases lying between them. This CDR3 spans 15 amino acids. Germline V lookup: CDR1 SGDLS, CDR2 YYNGEE.

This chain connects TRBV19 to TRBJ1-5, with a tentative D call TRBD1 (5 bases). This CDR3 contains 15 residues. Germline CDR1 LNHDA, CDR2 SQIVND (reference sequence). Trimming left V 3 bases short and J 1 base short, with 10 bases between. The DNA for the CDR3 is TGTGCCAGTAGTATTTCTCGACAGAGCAATCAGCCCCAGCATTTT. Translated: CASSISRQSNQPQHF.

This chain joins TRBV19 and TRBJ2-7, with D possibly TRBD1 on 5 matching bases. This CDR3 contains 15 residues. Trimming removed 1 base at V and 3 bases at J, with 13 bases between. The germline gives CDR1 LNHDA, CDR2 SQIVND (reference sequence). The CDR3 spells CASSIARQGGYEQYF. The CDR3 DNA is TGTGCCAGTAGTATAGCTCGGCAGGGTGGCTACGAGCAGTACTTC.

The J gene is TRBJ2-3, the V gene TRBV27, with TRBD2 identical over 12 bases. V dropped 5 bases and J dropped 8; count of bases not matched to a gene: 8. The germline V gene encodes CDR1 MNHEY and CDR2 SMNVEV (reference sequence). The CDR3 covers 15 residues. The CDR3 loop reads CASSPRLAGVVTQYF. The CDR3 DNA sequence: TGTGCCAGCAGTCCAAGACTAGCGGGAGTTGTTACGCAGTATTTT.

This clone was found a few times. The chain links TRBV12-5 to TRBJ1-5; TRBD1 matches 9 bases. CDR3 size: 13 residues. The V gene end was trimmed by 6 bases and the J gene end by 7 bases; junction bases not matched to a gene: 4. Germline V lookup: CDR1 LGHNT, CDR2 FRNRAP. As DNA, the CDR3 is TGTGCTAGTGGCACAGGGGGCAGGCAGCCCCAGCATTTT. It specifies CASGTGGRQPQHF.

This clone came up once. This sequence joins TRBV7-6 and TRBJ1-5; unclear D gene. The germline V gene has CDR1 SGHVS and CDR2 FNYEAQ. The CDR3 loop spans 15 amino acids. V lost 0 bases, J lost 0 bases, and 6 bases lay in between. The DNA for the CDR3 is TGTGCCAGCAGCTTAGCTCCAGATAGCAATCAGCCCCAGCATTTT. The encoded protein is CASSLAPDSNQPQHF. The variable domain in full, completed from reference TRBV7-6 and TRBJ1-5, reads GAGVSQSPRYKVTKRGQDVALRCDPISGHVSLYWYRQALGQGPEFLTYFNYEAQQDKSGLPNDRFSAERPEGSISTLTIQRTEQRDSAMYRCASSLAPDSNQPQHFGDGTRLSIL.

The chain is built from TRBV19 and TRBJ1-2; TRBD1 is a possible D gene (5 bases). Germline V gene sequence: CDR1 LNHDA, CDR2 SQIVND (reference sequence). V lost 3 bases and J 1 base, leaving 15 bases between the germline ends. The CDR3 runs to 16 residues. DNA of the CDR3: TGTGCCAGTAGTATCGATCCGCAGGGTATTAACTATGGCTACACCTTC. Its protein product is CASSIDPQGINYGYTF.

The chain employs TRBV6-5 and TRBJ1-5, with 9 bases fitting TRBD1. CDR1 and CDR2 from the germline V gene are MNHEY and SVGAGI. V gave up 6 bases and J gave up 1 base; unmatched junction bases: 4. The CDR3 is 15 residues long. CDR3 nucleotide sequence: TGTGCCAGCAGAGCGACAGGGGGGAGCAATCAGCCCCAGCATTTT. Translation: CASRATGGSNQPQHF.

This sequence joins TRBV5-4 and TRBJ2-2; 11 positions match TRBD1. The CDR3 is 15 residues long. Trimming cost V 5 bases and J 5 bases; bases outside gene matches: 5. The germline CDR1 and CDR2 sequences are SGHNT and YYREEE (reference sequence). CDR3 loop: CASRQDRGRTGELFF. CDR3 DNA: TGTGCCAGCAGACAGGACAGGGGGCGGACCGGGGAGCTGTTTTTT.

In DNA form, the CDR3 reads TGTGCCAGCAGCCCGAACTTAGCGGGAGGGATCGAGCAGTACGTC. The encoded protein is CASSPNLAGGIEQYV. The V and J genes are TRBV5-6 and TRBJ2-7, with TRBD2 matching over 11 bases. CDR1 and CDR2 (germline): SGHDT, YYEEEE. The CDR3 totals 15 residues. Trimming cost V 4 bases and J 6 bases; bases outside gene matches: 9.

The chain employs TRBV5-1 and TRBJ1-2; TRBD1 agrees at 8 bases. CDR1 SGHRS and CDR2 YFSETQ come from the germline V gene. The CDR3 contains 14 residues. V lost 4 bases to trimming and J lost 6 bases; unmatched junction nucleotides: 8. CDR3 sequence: CASSRGQGEDGYTF. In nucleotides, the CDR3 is TGCGCCAGCAGCAGAGGACAGGGAGAAGATGGCTACACCTTC. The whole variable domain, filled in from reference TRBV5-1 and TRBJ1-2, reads KAGVTQTPRYLIKTRGQQVTLSCSPISGHRSVSWYQQTPGQGLQFLFEYFSETQRNKGNFPGRFSGRQFSNSRSEMNVSTLELGDSALYLCASSRGQGEDGYTFGSGTRLTVV.

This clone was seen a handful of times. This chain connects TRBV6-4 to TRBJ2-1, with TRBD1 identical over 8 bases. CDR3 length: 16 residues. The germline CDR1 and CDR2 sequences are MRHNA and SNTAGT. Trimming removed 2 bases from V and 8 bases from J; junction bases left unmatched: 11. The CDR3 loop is CASSDGLDRVTYEQFF. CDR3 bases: TGTGCCAGCAGTGACGGCCTGGACAGGGTAACGTATGAGCAGTTCTTC.

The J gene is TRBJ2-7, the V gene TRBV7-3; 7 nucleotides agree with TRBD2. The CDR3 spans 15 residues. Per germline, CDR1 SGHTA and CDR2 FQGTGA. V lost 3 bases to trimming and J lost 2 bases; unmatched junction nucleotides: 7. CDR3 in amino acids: CASSFRASGPYEQYF. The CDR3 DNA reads TGTGCCAGCAGCTTTCGGGCTAGCGGCCCCTACGAGCAGTACTTC.

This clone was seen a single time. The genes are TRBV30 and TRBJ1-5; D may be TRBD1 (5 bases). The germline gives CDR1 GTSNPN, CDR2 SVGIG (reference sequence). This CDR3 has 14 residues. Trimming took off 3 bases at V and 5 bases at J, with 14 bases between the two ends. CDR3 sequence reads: CAWSRDLGDQPQHF. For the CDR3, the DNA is TGTGCCTGGAGCCGGGACTTGGGGGATCAGCCCCAGCATTTT. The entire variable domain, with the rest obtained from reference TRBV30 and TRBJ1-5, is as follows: SQTIHQWPATLVQPVGSPLSLECTVEGTSNPNLYWYRQAAGRGLQLLFYSVGIGQISSEVPQNLSASRPQDRQFILSSKKLLLSDSGFYLCAWSRDLGDQPQHFGDGTRLSIL.

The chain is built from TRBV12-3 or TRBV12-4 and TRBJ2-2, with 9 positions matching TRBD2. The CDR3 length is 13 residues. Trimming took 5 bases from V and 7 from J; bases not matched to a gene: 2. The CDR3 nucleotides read TGTGCCAGCAGTCCTAGCGGGAACGGGGAGCTGTTTTTT. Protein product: CASSPSGNGELFF.